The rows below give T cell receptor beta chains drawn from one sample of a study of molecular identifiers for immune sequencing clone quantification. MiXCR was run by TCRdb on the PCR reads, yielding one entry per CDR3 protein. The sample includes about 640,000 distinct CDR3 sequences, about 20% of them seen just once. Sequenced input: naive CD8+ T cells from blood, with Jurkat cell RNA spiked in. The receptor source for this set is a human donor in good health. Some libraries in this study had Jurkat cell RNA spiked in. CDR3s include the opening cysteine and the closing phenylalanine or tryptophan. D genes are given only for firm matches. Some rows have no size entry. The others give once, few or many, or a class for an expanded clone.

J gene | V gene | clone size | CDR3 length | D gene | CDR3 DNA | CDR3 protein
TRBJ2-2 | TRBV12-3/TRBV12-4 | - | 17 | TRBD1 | TGTGCCAGCAGTTCCTCCACCCGGACAGGGGGCGGAGGGGAGCTGTTTTTT | CASSSSTRTGGGGELFF
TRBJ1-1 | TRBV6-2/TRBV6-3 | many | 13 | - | TGTGCCAGCAATGGGGGGCTTAACACTGAAGCTTTCTTT | CASNGGLNTEAFF
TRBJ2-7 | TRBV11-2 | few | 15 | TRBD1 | TGTGCCAGCAGCTTAGGCACAGGGGCACCCTACGAGCAGTACTTC | CASSLGTGAPYEQYF
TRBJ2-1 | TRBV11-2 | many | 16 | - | TGTGCCAGCAGCTTAGTCGTGGGTGTAAACTACAATGAGCAGTTCTTC | CASSLVVGVNYNEQFF
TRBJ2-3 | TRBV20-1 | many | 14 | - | TGCAGTGTCCCGATAGGTTGGGGCACAGATACGCAGTATTTT | CSVPIGWGTDTQYF
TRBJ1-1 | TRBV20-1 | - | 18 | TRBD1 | TGCAGTGCTAGGGGGGAAACAGGGGTAGTTTATGGGGACACTGAAGCTTTCTTT | CSARGETGVVYGDTEAFF
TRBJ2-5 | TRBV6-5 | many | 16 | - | TGTGCCAGCAGTTACTCACCGGGGCTTGCGGGAGAGACCCAGTACTTC | CASSYSPGLAGETQYF
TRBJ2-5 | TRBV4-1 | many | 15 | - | TGCGCCAGCAGCCAAGACAGGCGACAAAAAGAGACCCAGTACTTC | CASSQDRRQKETQYF
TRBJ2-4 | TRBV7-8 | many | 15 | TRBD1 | TGTGCCAGCAGCACGCACAGGGGAAGGGTGGACATTCAGTACTTC | CASSTHRGRVDIQYF
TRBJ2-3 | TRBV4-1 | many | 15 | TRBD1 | TGCGCCAGCAGGACACAGGGGGCCGTCGCAGATACGCAGTATTTT | CASRTQGAVADTQYF
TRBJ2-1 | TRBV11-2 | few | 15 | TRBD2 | TGTGCCAGCAGCTTAACCGGGGGGGGCTTCGGTGAGCAGTTCTTC | CASSLTGGGFGEQFF
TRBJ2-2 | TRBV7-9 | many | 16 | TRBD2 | TGTGCCAGCAGCTCCGGGACTAGCGGGAGTGTCCAGGAGCTGTTTTTT | CASSSGTSGSVQELFF
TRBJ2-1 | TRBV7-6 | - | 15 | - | TGTGCCAGCAGCTATGACGGGGGCCCTTTTAATGAGCAGTTCTTC | CASSYDGGPFNEQFF
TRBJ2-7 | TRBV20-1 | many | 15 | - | TGCAGTGCTAGGACGAAGGAGGGGCCTACCTACGAGCAGTACTTC | CSARTKEGPTYEQYF
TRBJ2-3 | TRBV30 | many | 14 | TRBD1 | TGTGCCTGGAGTCGAGCAGGGGGTACAGATACGCAGTATTTT | CAWSRAGGTDTQYF
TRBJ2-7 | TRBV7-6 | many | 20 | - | TGTGCCAGCAGCTTAGGGCCCCCCAGGGTTGAGTCGAGTCTTAGCTACGAGCAGTACTTC | CASSLGPPRVESSLSYEQYF
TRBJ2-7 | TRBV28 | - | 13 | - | TGTGCCAGCAGCCCCGCACACCAGAACGAGCAGTACTTC | CASSPAHQNEQYF
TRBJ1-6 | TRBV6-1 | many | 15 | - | TGTGCCAGCAGCCCCTTAGTGATAAATAATTCACCCCTCCACTTT | CASSPLVINNSPLHF